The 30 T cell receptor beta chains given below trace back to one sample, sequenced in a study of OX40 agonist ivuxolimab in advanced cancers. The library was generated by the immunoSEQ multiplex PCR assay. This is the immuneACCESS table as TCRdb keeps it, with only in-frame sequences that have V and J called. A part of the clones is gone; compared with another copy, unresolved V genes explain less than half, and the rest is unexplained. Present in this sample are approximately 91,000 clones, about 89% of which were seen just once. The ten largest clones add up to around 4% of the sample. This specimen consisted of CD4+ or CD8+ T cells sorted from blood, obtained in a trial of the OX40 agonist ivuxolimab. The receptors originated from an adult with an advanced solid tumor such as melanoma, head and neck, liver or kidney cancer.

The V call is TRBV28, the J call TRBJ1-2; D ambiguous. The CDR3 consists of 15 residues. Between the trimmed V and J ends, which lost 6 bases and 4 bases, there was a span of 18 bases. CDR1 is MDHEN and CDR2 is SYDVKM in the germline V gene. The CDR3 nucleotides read TGTGCCAGCAGGACGAACCGTTGGGCCGGCTATGGCTACACCTTC. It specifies CASRTNRWAGYGYTF.

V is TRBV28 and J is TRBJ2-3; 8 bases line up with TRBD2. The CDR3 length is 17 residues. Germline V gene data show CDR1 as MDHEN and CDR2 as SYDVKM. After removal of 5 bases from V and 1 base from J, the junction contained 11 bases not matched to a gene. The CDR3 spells CASSPLSGAGGTDTQYF. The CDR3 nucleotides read TGTGCCAGCAGTCCCTTAAGTGGAGCGGGAGGCACAGATACGCAGTATTTT.

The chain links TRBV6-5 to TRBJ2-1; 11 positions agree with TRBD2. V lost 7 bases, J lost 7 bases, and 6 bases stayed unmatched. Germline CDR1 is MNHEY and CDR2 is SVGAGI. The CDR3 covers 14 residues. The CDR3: CASILAGGPNEQFF. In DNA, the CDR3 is TGTGCCAGCATCTTAGCGGGAGGGCCGAATGAGCAGTTCTTC.

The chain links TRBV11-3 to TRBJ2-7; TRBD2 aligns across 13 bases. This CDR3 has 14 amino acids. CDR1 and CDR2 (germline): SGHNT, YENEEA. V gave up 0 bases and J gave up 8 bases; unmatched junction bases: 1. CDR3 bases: TGTGCCAGCAGCTTAGAAGGGACTAGCGGGAAGCAGTACTTC. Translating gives CASSLEGTSGKQYF.

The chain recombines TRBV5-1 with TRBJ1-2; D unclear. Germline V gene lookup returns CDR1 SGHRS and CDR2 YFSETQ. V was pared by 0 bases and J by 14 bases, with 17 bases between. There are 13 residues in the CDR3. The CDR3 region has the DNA TGCGCCAGCAGCTTGGCCGGACCGACTCTAGGTACCTTC. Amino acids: CASSLAGPTLGTF.

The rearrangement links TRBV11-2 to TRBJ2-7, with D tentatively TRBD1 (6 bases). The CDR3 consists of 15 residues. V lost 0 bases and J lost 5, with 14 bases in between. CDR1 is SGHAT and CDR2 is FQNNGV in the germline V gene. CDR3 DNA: TGTGCCAGCAGCTTAGATCAGACAGGTGTCCACGAGCAGTACTTC. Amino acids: CASSLDQTGVHEQYF.

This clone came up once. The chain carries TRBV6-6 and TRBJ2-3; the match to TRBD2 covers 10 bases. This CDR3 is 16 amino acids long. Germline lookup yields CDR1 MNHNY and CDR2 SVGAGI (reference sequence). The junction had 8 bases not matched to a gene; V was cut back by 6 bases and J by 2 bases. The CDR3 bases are TGTGCCAGCAGATCCCCCCTAGCGGGAGACACAGATACGCAGTATTTT. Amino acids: CASRSPLAGDTDTQYF.

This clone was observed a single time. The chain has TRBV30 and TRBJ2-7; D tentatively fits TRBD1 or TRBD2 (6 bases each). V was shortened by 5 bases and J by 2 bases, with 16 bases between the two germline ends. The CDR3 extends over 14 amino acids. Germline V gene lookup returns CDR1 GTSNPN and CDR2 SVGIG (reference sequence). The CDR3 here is CAWGGTLSTYEQYF. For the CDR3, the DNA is TGTGCCTGGGGAGGGACATTGTCGACCTACGAGCAGTACTTC.

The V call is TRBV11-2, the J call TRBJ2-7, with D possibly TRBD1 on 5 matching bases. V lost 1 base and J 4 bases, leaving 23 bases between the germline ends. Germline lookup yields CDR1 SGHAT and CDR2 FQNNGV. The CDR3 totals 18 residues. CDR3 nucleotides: TGTGCCAGCAGCTTAGGGCTGGCGGACACCCGGATGCTTTACGAGCAGTACTTC. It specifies CASSLGLADTRMLYEQYF.

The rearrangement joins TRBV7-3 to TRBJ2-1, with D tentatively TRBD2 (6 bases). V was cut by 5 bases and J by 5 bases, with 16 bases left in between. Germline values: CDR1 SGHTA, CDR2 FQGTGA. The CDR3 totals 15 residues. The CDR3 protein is CASSPMGLSHNEQFF. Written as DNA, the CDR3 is TGTGCCAGCAGCCCCATGGGACTCTCTCACAATGAGCAGTTCTTC.

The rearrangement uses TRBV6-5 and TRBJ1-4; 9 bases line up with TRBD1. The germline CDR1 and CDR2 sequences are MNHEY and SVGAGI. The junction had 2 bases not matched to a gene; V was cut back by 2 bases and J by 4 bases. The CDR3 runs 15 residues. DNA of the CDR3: TGTGCCAGCAGTTACAGACAGGGGGATAATGAAAAACTGTTTTTT. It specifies CASSYRQGDNEKLFF.

CDR3 sequence (DNA): TGTGCCTGGAACAGCCACACCATATATTTT. Translated, it gives CAWNSHTIYF. The V gene is TRBV30, the J gene TRBJ1-3, with unresolved D. Between the trimmed V and J ends, which lost 4 bases and 8 bases, there was a span of 6 bases. CDR1 is GTSNPN, CDR2 SVGIG, per germline (reference sequence). The CDR3 totals 10 residues.

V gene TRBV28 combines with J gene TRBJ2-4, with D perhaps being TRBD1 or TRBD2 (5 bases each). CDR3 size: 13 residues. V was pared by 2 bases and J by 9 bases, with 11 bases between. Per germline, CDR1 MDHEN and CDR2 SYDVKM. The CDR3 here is CASSLMGDGIQYF. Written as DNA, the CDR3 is TGTGCCAGCAGTTTAATGGGGGACGGCATTCAGTACTTC.

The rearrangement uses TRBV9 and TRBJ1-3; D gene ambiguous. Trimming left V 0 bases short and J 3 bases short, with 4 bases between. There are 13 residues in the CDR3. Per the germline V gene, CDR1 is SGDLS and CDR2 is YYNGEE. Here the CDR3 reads CASSVGFGNTIYF. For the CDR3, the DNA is TGTGCCAGCAGCGTAGGGTTTGGAAACACCATATATTTT.

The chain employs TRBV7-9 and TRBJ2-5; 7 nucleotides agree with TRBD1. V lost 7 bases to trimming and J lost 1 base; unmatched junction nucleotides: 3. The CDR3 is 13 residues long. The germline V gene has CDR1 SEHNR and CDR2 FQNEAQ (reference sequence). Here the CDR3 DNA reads TGTGCCAGCACAGGGGGACCCCAAGAGACCCAGTACTTC. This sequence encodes CASTGGPQETQYF.

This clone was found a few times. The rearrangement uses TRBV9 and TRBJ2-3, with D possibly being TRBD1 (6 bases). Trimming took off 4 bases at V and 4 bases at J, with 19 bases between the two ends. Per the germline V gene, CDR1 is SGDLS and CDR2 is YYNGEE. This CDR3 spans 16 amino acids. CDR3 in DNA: TGTGCCAGCAGCCCAATGACCCCAGGGGCGGCAGATACGCAGTATTTT. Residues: CASSPMTPGAADTQYF.

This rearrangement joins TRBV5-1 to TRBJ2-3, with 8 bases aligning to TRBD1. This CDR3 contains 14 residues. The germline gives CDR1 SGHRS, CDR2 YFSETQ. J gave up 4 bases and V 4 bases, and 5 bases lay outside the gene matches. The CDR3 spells CASSPDRGSDTQYF. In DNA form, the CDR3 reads TGCGCCAGCAGCCCAGACAGGGGATCAGATACGCAGTATTTT. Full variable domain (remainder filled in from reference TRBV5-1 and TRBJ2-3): KAGVTQTPRYLIKTRGQQVTLSCSPISGHRSVSWYQQTPGQGLQFLFEYFSETQRNKGNFPGRFSGRQFSNSRSEMNVSTLELGDSALYLCASSPDRGSDTQYFGPGTRLTVL.

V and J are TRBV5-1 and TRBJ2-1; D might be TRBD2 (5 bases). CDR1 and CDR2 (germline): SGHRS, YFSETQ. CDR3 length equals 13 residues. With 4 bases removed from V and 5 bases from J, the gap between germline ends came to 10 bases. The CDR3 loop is CASSTDGNNEQFF. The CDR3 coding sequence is TGCGCCAGCAGCACGGACGGGAACAATGAGCAGTTCTTC. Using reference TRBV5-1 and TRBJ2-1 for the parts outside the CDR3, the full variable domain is KAGVTQTPRYLIKTRGQQVTLSCSPISGHRSVSWYQQTPGQGLQFLFEYFSETQRNKGNFPGRFSGRQFSNSRSEMNVSTLELGDSALYLCASSTDGNNEQFFGPGTRLTVL.

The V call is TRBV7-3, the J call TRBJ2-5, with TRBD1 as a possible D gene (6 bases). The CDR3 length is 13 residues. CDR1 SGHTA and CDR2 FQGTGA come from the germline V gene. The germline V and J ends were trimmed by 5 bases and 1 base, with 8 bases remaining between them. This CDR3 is CASSQGPQETQYF. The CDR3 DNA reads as TGTGCCAGCAGCCAGGGGCCCCAAGAGACCCAGTACTTC. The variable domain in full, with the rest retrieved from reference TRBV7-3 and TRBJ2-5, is GAGVSQTPSNKVTEKGKYVELRCDPISGHTALYWYRQSLGQGPEFLIYFQGTGAADDSGLPNDRFFAVRPEGSVSTLKIQRTERGDSAVYLCASSQGPQETQYFGPGTRLLVL.

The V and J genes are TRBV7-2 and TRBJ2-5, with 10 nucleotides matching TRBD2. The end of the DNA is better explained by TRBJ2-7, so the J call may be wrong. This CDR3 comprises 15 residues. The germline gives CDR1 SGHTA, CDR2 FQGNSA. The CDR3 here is CASSQGGAGGNEQYF. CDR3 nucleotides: TGTGCCAGCAGCCAAGGCGGAGCGGGAGGGAACGAGCAGTACTTC.

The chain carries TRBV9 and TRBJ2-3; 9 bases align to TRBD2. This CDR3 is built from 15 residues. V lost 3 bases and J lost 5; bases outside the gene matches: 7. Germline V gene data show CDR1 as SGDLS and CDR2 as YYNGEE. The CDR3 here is CASSELAGVGDTQYF. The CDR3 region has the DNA TGTGCCAGCAGCGAATTAGCGGGAGTGGGAGATACGCAGTATTTT.

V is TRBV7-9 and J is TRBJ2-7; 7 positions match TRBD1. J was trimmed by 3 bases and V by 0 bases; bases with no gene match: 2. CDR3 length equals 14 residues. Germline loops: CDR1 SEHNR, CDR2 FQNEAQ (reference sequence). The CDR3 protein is CASSLAGQYYEQYV. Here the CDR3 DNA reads TGTGCCAGCAGCTTAGCGGGACAGTACTACGAGCAGTACGTC.

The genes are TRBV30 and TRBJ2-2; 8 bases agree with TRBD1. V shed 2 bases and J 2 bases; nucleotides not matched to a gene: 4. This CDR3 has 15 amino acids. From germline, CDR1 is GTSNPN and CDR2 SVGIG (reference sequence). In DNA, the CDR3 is TGTGCCTGGAGTTTGGACAGGGCTAACACCGGGGAGCTGTTTTTT. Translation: CAWSLDRANTGELFF.

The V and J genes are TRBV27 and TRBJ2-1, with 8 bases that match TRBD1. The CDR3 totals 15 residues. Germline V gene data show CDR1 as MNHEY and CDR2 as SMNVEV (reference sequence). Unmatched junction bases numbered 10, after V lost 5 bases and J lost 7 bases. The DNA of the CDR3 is TGTGCCAGCAGTCCCCGGACAGGGAAGGCGAATGAGCAGTTCTTC. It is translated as CASSPRTGKANEQFF.

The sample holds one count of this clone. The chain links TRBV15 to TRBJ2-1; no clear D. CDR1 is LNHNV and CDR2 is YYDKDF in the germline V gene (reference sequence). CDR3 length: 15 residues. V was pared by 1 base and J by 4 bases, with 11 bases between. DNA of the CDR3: TGTGCCACCAGCAGAGTTTCAGGAACATACAATGAGCAGTTCTTC. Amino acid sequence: CATSRVSGTYNEQFF.

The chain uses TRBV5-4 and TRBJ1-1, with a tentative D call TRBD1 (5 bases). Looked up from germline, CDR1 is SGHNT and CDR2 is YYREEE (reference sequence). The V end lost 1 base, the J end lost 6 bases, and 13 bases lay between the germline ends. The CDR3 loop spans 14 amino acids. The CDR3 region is CASSLPGVGAEAFF. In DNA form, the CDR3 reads TGTGCCAGCAGCTTGCCGGGAGTGGGGGCTGAAGCTTTCTTT.

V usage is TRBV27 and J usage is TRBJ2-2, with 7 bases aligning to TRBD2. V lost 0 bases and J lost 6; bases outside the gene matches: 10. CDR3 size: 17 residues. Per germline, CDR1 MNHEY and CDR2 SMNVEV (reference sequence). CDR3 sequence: CASSLSSAVREPGELFF. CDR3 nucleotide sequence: TGTGCCAGCAGTTTATCGTCGGCGGTGCGGGAGCCCGGGGAGCTGTTTTTT.

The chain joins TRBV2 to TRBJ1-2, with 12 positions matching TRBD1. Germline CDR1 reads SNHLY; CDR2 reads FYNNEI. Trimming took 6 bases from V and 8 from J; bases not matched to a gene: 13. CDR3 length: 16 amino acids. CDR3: CASSRTNLGQGAGYTF. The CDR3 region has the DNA TGTGCCAGCAGCAGAACAAATTTGGGACAGGGGGCCGGCTACACCTTC. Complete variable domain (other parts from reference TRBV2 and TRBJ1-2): EPEVTQTPSHQVTQMGQEVILRCVPISNHLYFYWYRQILGQKVEFLVSFYNNEISEKSEIFDDQFSVERPDGSNFTLKIRSTKLEDSAMYFCASSRTNLGQGAGYTFGSGTRLTVV.

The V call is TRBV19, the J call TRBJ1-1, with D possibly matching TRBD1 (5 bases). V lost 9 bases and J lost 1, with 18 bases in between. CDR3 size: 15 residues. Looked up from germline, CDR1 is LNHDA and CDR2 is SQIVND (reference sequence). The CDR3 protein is CASRTPGRRNTEAFF. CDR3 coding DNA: TGTGCCAGCAGAACCCCGGGACGGAGGAACACTGAAGCTTTCTTT. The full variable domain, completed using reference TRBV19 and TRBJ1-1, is DGGITQSPKYLFRKEGQNVTLSCEQNLNHDAMYWYRQDPGQGLRLIYYSQIVNDFQKGDIAEGYSVSREKKESFPLTVTSAQKNPTAFYLCASRTPGRRNTEAFFGQGTRLTVV.

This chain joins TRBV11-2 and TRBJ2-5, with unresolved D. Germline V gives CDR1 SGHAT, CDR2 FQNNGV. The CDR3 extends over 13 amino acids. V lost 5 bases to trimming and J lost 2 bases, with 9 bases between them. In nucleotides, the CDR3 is TGTGCCAGCAGCCCCGGTCATCAAGAGACCCAGTACTTC. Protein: CASSPGHQETQYF. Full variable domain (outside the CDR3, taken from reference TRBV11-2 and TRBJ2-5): EAGVAQSPRYKIIEKRQSVAFWCNPISGHATLYWYQQILGQGPKLLIQFQNNGVVDDSQLPKDRFSAERLKGVDSTLKIQPAKLEDSAVYLCASSPGHQETQYFGPGTRLLVL.